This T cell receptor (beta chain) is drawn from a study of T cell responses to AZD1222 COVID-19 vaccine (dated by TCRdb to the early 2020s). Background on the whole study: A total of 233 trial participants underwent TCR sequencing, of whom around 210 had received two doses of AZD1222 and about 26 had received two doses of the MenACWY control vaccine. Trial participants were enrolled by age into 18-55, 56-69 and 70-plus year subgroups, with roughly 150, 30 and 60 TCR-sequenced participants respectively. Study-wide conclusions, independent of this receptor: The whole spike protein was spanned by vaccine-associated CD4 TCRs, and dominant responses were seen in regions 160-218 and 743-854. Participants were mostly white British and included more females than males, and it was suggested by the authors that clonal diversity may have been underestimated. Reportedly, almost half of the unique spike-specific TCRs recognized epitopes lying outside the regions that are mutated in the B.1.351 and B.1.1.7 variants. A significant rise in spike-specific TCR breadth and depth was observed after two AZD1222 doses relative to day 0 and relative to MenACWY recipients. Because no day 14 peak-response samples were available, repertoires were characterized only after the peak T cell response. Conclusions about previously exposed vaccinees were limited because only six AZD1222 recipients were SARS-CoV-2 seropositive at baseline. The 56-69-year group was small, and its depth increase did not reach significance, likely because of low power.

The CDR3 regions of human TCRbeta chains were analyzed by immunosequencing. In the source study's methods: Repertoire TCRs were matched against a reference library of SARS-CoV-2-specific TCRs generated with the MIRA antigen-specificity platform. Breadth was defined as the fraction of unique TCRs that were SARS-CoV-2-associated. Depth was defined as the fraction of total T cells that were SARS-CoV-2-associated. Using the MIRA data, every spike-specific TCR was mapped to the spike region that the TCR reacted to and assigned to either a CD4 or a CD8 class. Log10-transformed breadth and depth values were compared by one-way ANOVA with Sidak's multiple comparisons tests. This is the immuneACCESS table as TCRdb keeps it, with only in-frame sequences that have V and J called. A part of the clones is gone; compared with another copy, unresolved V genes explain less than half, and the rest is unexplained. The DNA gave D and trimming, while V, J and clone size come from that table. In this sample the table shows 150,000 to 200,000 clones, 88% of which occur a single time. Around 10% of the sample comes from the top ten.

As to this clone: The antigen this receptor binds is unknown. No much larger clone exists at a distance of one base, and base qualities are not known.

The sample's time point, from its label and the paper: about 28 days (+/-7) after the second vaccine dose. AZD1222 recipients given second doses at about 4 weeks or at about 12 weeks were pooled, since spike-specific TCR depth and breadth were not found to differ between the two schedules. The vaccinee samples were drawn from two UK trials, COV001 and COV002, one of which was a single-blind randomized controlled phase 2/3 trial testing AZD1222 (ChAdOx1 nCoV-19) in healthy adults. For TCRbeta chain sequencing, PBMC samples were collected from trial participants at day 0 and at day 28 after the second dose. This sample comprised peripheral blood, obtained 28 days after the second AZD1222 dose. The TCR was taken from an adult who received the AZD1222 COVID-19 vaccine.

The DNA is TGTGCCAGTAGTACACAAACTAGCGGGCACACAGATACGCAGTATTTT. Its translation is CASSTQTSGHTDTQYF. The chain joins TRBV19 to TRBJ2-3, with TRBD2 matching 9 junction bases. Via the germline V gene (reference sequence), CDR1 is LNHDA and CDR2 SQIVND. The CDR3, cysteine through phenylalanine, is 16 amino acids long. CDR3 DNA is the only sequence kept; it has 48 bases, read in frame from the first base. Trimming leaves V shorter by 4 bases and J shorter by 2 bases, with the junction holding 7 bases beyond the gene matches.